This T cell receptor beta chain was sequenced for a study of CD8 T cells in ankylosing spondylitis. The study's findings and limits: Within peripheral blood, clones linked to disease were CD8+ and relatively rare. From matched ankylosing spondylitis synovial fluid, disease-linked clones were reportedly recovered at significantly enriched levels. What seemed typical of ankylosing spondylitis blood was a TCR beta motif built from several highly homologous variants.

With molecular barcodes, quantitative 5'-RACE was used to make the TCR beta libraries. Each CDR3 protein is one row after TCRdb ran MiXCR on the 5' RACE reads. In the table there are 150,000 to 200,000 distinct CDR3 sequences, 25% to 35% of which are singletons. Remarks on this clonotype: What it binds is not known.

Trimming took 5 bases from V and 0 from J, leaving 14 bases between them. CDR1 is SGHAT and CDR2 is FQNNGV in the germline V gene. This CDR3 is 17 amino acids long. V is TRBV11-2 and J is TRBJ1-6; D is perhaps TRBD1 (5 bases). The clonotype was recovered from a male donor with ankylosing spondylitis. Specimen: synovial fluid, either unsorted or a sorted T cell fraction (not recorded which). The CDR3 DNA is TGTGCCAGCAGCCCGCGGACGAGGGGCTCCTATAATTCACCCCTCCACTTT. It yields the protein CASSPRTRGSYNSPLHF.